The 2 T cell receptor beta chains presented below share a single source sample, sequenced in a study of multiple sclerosis patients with progressive multifocal leukoencephalopathy. Time point given: before natalizumab initiation. Assay: immunoSEQ multiplex PCR; the TCRdb copy retains only in-frame clones and omits some. The sample includes around 30,000 clones, roughly 90% of them seen just once. The sequenced sample was PBMCs. These receptors came from a human donor with multiple sclerosis.

The J gene is TRBJ2-3, the V gene TRBV4-3, with TRBD2 identical over 11 bases. Germline loops: CDR1 LGHNA, CDR2 YSLEER. The length of the CDR3 is 16 residues. V lost 5 bases and J lost 1; bases outside the gene matches: 5. The CDR3 coding sequence is TGCGCCAGCAGCTTCGGACTAGCGGGCCGCACAGATACGCAGTATTTT. It yields the protein CASSFGLAGRTDTQYF.

Concerning this clone itself: At the DNA level, this CDR3 is encoded by other sequences in the same sample as well. The J gene is TRBJ2-2, the V gene TRBV4-2, with TRBD2 matching 7 bases. CDR1 is LGHNA and CDR2 is YNFKEQ in the germline V gene. J gave up 6 bases and V 1 base, and 2 bases lay outside the gene matches. The CDR3 has 14 residues. CDR3 DNA: TGTGCCAGCAGCCAAGTGGGGGGGTCCGGGGAGCTGTTTTTT. Translation: CASSQVGGSGELFF.